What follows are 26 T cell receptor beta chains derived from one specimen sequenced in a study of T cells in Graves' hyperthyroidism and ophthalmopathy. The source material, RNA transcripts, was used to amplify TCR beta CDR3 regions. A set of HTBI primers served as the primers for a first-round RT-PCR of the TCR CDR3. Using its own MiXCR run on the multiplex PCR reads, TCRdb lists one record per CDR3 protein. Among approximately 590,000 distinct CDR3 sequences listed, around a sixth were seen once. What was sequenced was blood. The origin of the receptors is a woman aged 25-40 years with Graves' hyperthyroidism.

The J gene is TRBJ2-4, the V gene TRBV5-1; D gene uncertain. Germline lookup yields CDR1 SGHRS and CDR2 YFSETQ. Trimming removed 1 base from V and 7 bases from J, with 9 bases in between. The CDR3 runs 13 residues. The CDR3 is CASSLLTDNIQYF. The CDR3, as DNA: TGCGCCAGCAGCTTGCTCACAGACAACATTCAGTACTTC.

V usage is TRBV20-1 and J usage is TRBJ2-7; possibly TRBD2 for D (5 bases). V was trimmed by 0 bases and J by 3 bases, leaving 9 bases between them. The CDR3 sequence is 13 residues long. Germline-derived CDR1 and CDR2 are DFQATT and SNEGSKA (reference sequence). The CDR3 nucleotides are TGCAGTGCTAGAGAGCCCACTAGCTACGAGCAGTACTTC. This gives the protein CSAREPTSYEQYF.

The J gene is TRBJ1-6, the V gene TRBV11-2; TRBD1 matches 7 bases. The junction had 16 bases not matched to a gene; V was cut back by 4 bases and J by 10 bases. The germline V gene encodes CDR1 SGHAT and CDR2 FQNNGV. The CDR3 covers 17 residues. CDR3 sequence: CASSYPGQTAGRSPLHF. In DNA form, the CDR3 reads TGTGCCAGCAGCTACCCGGGACAGACGGCGGGCAGATCACCCCTCCACTTT.

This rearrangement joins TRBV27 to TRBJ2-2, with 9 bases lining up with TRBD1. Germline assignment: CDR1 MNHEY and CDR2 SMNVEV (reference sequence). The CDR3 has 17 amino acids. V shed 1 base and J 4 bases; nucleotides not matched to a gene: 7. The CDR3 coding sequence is TGTGCCAGCAGTTTATTTCGGACAGGGGTGTCCACCGGGGAGCTGTTTTTT. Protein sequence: CASSLFRTGVSTGELFF.

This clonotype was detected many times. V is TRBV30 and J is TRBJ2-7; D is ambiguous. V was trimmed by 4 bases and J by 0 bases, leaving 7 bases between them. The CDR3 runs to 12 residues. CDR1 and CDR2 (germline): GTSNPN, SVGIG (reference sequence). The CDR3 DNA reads TGTGCCTGGACGGCGAGCTCCTACGAGCAGTACTTC. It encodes CAWTASSYEQYF.

The CDR3 sequence: CASGLGQGVGETQYF. As DNA, the CDR3 is TGTGCTAGTGGCCTGGGACAGGGGGTGGGAGAGACCCAGTACTTC. The chain is built from TRBV12-5 and TRBJ2-5; 11 bases fit TRBD1. This CDR3 spans 15 amino acids. V shed 6 bases and J 4 bases; nucleotides not matched to a gene: 7. Germline CDR1 and CDR2: LGHNT and FRNRAP.

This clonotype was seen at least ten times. The CDR3 protein is CASSSGTSGRFIKNEQFF. In nucleotides, the CDR3 is TGTGCCAGCAGCTCAGGGACTAGCGGGAGGTTTATTAAGAATGAGCAGTTCTTC. The chain is built from TRBV7-2 and TRBJ2-1, with 15 nucleotides matching TRBD2. Germline V lookup: CDR1 SGHTA, CDR2 FQGNSA. V lost 4 bases and J lost 7; bases outside the gene matches: 11. This CDR3 spans 18 amino acids.

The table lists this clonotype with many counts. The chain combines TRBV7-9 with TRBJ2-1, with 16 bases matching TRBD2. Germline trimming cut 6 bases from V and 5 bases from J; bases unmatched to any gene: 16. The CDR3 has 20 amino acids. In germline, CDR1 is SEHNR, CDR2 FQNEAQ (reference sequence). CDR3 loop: CASSQPGTSGRATLDNEQFF. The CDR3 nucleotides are TGTGCCAGCAGTCAGCCCGGGACTAGCGGGAGGGCCACTCTCGACAATGAGCAGTTCTTC. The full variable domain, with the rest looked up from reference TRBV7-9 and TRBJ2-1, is DTGVSQNPRHKITKRGQNVTFRCDPISEHNRLYWYRQTLGQGPEFLTYFQNEAQLEKSRLLSDRFSAERPKGSFSTLEIQRTEQGDSAMYLCASSQPGTSGRATLDNEQFFGPGTRLTVL.

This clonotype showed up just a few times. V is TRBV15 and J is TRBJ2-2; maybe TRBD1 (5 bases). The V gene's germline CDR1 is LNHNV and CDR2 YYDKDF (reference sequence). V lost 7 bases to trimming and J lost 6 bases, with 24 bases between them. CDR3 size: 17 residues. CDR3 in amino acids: CATKGEGIGGLAGELFF. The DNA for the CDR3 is TGTGCCACCAAAGGGGAAGGGATCGGTGGATTGGCCGGGGAGCTGTTTTTT.

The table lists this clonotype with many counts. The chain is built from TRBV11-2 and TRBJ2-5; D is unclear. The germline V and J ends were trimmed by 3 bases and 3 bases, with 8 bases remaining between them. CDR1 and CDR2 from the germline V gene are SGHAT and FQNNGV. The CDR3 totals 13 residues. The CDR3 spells CASSFSPKETQYF. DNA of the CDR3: TGTGCCAGCAGCTTTTCCCCAAAAGAGACCCAGTACTTC.

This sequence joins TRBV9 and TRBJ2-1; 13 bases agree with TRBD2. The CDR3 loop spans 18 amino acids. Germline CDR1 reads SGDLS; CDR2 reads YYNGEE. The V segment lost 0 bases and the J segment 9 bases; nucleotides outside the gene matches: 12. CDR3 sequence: CASSVAGGLTSGRGEQFF. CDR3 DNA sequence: TGTGCCAGCAGCGTAGCGGGGGGGCTAACTAGCGGGAGGGGTGAGCAGTTCTTC. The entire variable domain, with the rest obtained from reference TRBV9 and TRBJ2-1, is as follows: DSGVTQTPKHLITATGQRVTLRCSPRSGDLSVYWYQQSLDQGLQFLIQYYNGEERAKGNILERFSAQQFPDLHSELNLSSLELGDSALYFCASSVAGGLTSGRGEQFFGPGTRLTVL.

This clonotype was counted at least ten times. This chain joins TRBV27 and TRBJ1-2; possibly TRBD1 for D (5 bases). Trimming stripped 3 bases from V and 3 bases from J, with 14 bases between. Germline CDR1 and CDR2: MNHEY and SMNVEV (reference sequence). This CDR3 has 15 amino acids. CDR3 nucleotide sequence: TGTGCCAGCAGTTTCGGGAGGGGATCAGACTATGGCTACACCTTC. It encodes CASSFGRGSDYGYTF.

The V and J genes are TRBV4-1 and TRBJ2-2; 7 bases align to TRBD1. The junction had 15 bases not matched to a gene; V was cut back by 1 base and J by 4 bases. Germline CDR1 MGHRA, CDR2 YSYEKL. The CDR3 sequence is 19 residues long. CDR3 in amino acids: CASSQGEGRQGARTGELFF. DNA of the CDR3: TGCGCCAGCAGCCAAGGAGAGGGGAGACAGGGTGCCCGCACCGGGGAGCTGTTTTTT.

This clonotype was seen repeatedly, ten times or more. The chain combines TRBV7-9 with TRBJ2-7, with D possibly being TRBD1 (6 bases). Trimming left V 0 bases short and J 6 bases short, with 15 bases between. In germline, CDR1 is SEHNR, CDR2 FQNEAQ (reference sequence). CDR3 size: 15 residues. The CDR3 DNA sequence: TGTGCCAGCAGCTTAGCATCGGCAGGGGAAGGCGAGCAGTACTTC. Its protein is CASSLASAGEGEQYF.

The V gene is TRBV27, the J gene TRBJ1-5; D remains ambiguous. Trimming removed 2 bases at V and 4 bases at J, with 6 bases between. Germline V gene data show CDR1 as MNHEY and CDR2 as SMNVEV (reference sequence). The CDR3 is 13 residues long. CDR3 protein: CASSLLANQPQHF. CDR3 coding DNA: TGTGCCAGCAGTTTACTAGCTAATCAGCCCCAGCATTTT.

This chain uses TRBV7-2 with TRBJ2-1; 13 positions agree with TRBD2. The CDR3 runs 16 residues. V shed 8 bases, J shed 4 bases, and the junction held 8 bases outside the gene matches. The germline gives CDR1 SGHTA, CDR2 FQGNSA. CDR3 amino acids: CASHPGLAGTYNEQFF. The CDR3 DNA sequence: TGTGCCAGCCACCCGGGACTAGCGGGGACTTACAATGAGCAGTTCTTC. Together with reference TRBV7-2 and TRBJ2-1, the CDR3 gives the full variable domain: GAGVSQSPSNKVTEKGKDVELRCDPISGHTALYWYRQSLGQGLEFLIYFQGNSAPDKSGLPSDRFSAERTGGSVSTLTIQRTQQEDSAVYLCASHPGLAGTYNEQFFGPGTRLTVL.

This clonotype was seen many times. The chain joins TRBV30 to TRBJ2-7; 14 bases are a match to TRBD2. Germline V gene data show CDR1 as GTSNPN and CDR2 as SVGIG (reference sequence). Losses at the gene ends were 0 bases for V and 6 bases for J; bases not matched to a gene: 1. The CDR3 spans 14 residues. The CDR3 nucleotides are TGTGCCTGGAGTGTAGGGACTAGCGGGAGCGAGCAGTACTTC. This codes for CAWSVGTSGSEQYF.

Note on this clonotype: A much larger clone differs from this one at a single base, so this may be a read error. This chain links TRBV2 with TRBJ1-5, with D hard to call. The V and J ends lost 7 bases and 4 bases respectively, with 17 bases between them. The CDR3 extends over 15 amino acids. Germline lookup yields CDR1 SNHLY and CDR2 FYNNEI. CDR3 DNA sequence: TGTGCCAGCAATGAGGTTGTAAGGGTTAATCAGCCCCAGCATTTT. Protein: CASNEVVRVNQPQHF. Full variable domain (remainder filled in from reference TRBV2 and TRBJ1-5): EPEVTQTPSHQVTQMGQEVILRCVPISNHLYFYWYRQILGQKVEFLVSFYNNEISEKSEIFDDQFSVERPDGSNFTLKIRSTKLEDSAMYFCASNEVVRVNQPQHFGDGTRLSIL.

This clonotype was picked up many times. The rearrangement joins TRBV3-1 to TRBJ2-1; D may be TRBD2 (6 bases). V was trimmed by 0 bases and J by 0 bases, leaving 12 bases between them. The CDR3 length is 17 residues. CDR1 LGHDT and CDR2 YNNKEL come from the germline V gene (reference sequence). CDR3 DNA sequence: TGTGCCAGCAGCCAAGATCTCCGCGGGAACTCCTACAATGAGCAGTTCTTC. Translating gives CASSQDLRGNSYNEQFF.

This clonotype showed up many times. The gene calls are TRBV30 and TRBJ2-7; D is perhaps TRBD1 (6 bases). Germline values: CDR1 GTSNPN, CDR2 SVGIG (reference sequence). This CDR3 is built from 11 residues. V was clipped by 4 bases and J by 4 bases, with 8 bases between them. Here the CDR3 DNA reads TGTGCCTGGAACAGGGAGTACGAGCAGTACTTC. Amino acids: CAWNREYEQYF.

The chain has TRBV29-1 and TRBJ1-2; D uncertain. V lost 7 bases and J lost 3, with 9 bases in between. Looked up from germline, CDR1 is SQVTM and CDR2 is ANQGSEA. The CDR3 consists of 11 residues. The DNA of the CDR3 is TGCAGCGCCAACACAGACTATGGCTACACCTTC. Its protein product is CSANTDYGYTF. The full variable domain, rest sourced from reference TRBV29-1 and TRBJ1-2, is SAVISQKPSRDICQRGTSLTIQCQVDSQVTMMFWYRQQPGQSLTLIATANQGSEATYESGFVIDKFPISRPNLTFSTLTVSNMSPEDSSIYLCSANTDYGYTFGSGTRLTVV.

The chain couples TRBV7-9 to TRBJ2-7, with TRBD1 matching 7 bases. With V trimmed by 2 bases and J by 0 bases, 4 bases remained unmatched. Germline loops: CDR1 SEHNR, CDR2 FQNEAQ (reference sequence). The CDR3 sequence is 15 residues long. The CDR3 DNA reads TGTGCCAGCAGCTTAATAGACAGGGCCTCCTACGAGCAGTACTTC. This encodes CASSLIDRASYEQYF.

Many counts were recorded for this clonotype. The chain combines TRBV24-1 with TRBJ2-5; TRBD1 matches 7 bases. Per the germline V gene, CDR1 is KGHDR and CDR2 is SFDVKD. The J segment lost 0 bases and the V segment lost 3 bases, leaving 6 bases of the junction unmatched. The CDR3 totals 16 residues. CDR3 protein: CATSDGSTGYQETQYF. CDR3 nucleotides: TGTGCCACCAGTGATGGGTCGACAGGGTACCAAGAGACCCAGTACTTC.

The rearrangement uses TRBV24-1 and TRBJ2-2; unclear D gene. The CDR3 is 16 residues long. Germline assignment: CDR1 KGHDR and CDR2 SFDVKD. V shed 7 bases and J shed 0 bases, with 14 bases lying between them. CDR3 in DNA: TGTGCCACCAGGCCAGGCGGAGACGCGAACACCGGGGAGCTGTTTTTT. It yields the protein CATRPGGDANTGELFF.

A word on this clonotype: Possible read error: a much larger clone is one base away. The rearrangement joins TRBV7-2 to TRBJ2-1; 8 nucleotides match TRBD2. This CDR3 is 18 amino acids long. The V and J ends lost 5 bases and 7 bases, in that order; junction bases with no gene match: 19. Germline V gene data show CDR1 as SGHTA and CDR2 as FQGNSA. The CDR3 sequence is CASSTTGTRGRGRNEQFF. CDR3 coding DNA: TGTGCCAGCAGCACCACCGGGACTAGAGGGAGAGGGAGGAATGAGCAGTTCTTC.

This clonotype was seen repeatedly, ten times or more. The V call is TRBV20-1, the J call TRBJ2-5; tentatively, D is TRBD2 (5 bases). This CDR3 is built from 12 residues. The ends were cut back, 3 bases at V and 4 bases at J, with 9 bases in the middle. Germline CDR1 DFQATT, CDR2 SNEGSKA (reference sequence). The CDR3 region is CSASGMGETQYF. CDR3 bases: TGCAGTGCTAGCGGGATGGGAGAGACCCAGTACTTC.